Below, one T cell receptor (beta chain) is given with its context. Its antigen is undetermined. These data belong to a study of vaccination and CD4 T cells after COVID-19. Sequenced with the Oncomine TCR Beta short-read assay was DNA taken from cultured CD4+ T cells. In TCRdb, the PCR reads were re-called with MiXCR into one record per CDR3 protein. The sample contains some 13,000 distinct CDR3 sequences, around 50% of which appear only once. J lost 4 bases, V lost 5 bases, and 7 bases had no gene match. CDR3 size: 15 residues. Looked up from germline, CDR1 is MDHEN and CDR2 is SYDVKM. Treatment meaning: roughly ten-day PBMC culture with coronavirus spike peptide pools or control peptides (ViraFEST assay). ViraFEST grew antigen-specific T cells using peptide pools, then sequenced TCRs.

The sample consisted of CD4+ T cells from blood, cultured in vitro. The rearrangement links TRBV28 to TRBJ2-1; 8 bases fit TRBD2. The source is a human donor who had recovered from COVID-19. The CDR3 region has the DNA TGTGCCAGCAGTACCGAGCGGGAGCCATACAATGAGCAGTTCTTC. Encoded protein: CASSTEREPYNEQFF. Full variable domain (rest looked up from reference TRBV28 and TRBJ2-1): DVKVTQSSRYLVKRTGEKVFLECVQDMDHENMFWYRQDPGLGLRLIYFSYDVKMKEKGDIPEGYSVSREKKERFSLILESASTNQTSMYLCASSTEREPYNEQFFGPGTRLTVL.